The 16 T cell receptor beta chains listed next were all sequenced from one sample in a study of graft-versus-host responses after intestinal transplantation. Profiled with immunoSEQ multiplex PCR; TCRdb holds only in-frame clones, not every one. The table records more than 25,000 clones, 93% of them present only once. This specimen was PBMCs, taken 18 days after transplant. The receptors shown here come from a human patient who received an intestinal transplant, so some T cells may come from the graft donor.

This rearrangement joins TRBV4-1 to TRBJ2-1; tentative D call: TRBD1 (7 bases). The CDR3 has 12 residues. Germline values: CDR1 MGHRA, CDR2 YSYEKL. The V and J ends lost 4 bases and 8 bases respectively, with 9 bases between them. The CDR3 protein is CASSPRGDEQFF. CDR3 DNA sequence: TGCGCCAGCAGCCCCAGGGGGGATGAGCAGTTCTTC.

The chain recombines TRBV2 with TRBJ2-5; 7 bases are a match to TRBD1. The CDR3 has 15 amino acids. J lost 2 bases, V lost 5 bases, and 8 bases had no gene match. CDR1 is SNHLY and CDR2 is FYNNEI in the germline V gene. The chain's CDR3 is CASSTGTAIQETQYF. For the CDR3, the DNA is TGTGCCAGCAGTACCGGGACAGCTATACAAGAGACCCAGTACTTC.

This clone was recorded once. This chain uses TRBV6-6 with TRBJ2-1; D is uncertain. CDR1 is MNHNY, CDR2 SVGAGI, per germline (reference sequence). V was clipped by 5 bases and J by 8 bases, with 7 bases between them. The CDR3 is made up of 11 amino acids. The DNA of the CDR3 is TGTGCCAGCAGTATCCGCTATGAGCAGTTCTTC. Translation: CASSIRYEQFF.

This rearrangement joins TRBV9 to TRBJ1-1; weak D call: TRBD1 (5 bases). The V gene's germline CDR1 is SGDLS and CDR2 YYNGEE. This CDR3 is built from 12 residues. Trimming cost V 7 bases and J 1 base, with 8 bases left between them. CDR3 amino acids: CASSTGNTEAFF. The CDR3 nucleotides read TGTGCCAGCTCAACAGGGAACACTGAAGCTTTCTTT.

A few counts support this clone. The rearrangement uses TRBV14 and TRBJ1-6; 8 nucleotides match TRBD1. The CDR3 contains 14 residues. Germline-derived CDR1 and CDR2 are SGHDN and FVKESK. V lost 4 bases and J lost 8; bases outside the gene matches: 4. The DNA for the CDR3 is TGTGCCAGCAGCCCCTGGACAGGGCATTCACCCCTCCACTTT. This sequence encodes CASSPWTGHSPLHF.

This clone appeared once. The chain joins TRBV11-2 to TRBJ2-2, with D unclear. Trimming took off 0 bases at V and 6 bases at J, with 14 bases between the two ends. The CDR3 is 16 residues long. In germline, CDR1 is SGHAT, CDR2 FQNNGV. The CDR3 DNA follows: TGTGCCAGCAGCTTAGAGTTCGCTAGTGGTGCCGGGGAGCTGTTTTTT. Translating gives CASSLEFASGAGELFF. The variable domain in full, with the rest retrieved from reference TRBV11-2 and TRBJ2-2, is EAGVAQSPRYKIIEKRQSVAFWCNPISGHATLYWYQQILGQGPKLLIQFQNNGVVDDSQLPKDRFSAERLKGVDSTLKIQPAKLEDSAVYLCASSLEFASGAGELFFGEGSRLTVL.

CDR3 in amino acids: CASSHPTGGNTGELFF. The CDR3 DNA sequence: TGTGCCAGCAGCCACCCGACAGGGGGGAACACCGGGGAGCTGTTTTTT. The chain is built from TRBV7-9 and TRBJ2-2, with 9 bases identical to TRBD1. Germline loops: CDR1 SEHNR, CDR2 FQNEAQ (reference sequence). With V trimmed by 5 bases and J by 1 base, 5 bases remained unmatched. This CDR3 region has 16 residues.

The genes are TRBV5-1 and TRBJ1-2; D call uncertain. The germline CDR1 and CDR2 sequences are SGHRS and YFSETQ. The CDR3 totals 14 residues. The ends were cut back, 4 bases at V and 7 bases at J, with 17 bases in the middle. CDR3 sequence: CASSPPAGGLGYTF. CDR3 DNA sequence: TGCGCCAGCAGCCCACCAGCCGGAGGCCTTGGCTACACCTTC. Full variable domain (remainder filled in from reference TRBV5-1 and TRBJ1-2): KAGVTQTPRYLIKTRGQQVTLSCSPISGHRSVSWYQQTPGQGLQFLFEYFSETQRNKGNFPGRFSGRQFSNSRSEMNVSTLELGDSALYLCASSPPAGGLGYTFGSGTRLTVV.

This chain links TRBV29-1 with TRBJ2-3; D unclear. CDR1 is SQVTM, CDR2 ANQGSEA, per germline. The CDR3 is 14 amino acids. V dropped 3 bases and J dropped 1 base, with 11 bases sitting between them. CDR3 sequence: CSVDVDQGTDTQYF. The CDR3 DNA follows: TGCAGCGTTGATGTAGATCAGGGCACAGATACGCAGTATTTT.

The chain couples TRBV13 to TRBJ1-3; D ambiguous. Germline assignment: CDR1 PRHDT and CDR2 FYEKMQ (reference sequence). V was clipped by 6 bases and J by 8 bases, with 11 bases between them. The CDR3 loop spans 12 amino acids. The CDR3 reads CASSLYQDTIYF. CDR3 sequence (DNA): TGTGCCAGCAGTTTATATCAGGACACCATATATTTT.

The sample holds a few counts of this clone. This chain links TRBV4-1 with TRBJ1-4; D call uncertain. The V end was cut by 4 bases, the J end by 8 bases, with 14 bases between. CDR3 length: 14 amino acids. Germline V gives CDR1 MGHRA, CDR2 YSYEKL. CDR3 nucleotide sequence: TGCGCCAGCAGCCCCCAAGGGATAGGGGAAAAACTGTTTTTT. This codes for CASSPQGIGEKLFF.

This clone was detected once. The rearrangement uses TRBV9 and TRBJ1-4; tentatively, D is TRBD1 (6 bases). V was shortened by 5 bases and J by 0 bases, with 14 bases between the two germline ends. The CDR3 covers 16 residues. Germline V gene lookup returns CDR1 SGDLS and CDR2 YYNGEE. CDR3 nucleotides: TGTGCCAGCAGTTTGACAGGAGGAACAACTAATGAAAAACTGTTTTTT. Translated, it gives CASSLTGGTTNEKLFF.

The chain carries TRBV5-1 and TRBJ2-5; tentative D call: TRBD2 (6 bases). V was cut by 0 bases and J by 4 bases, with 19 bases left in between. The CDR3 has 17 amino acids. Germline V gene sequence: CDR1 SGHRS, CDR2 YFSETQ. The CDR3 nucleotides read TGCGCCAGCAGCTTGGTAGGGTTGGCGGGGTTCGGAGAGACCCAGTACTTC. The encoded protein is CASSLVGLAGFGETQYF.

The rearrangement uses TRBV6-1 and TRBJ2-2, with D possibly TRBD2 on 7 matching bases. Germline V lookup: CDR1 MNHNS, CDR2 SASEGT. This CDR3 has 16 amino acids. Trimming stripped 4 bases from V and 4 bases from J, with 16 bases between. CDR3 region: CASSGVGGLGTGELFF. For the CDR3, the DNA is TGTGCCAGCAGTGGGGTCGGGGGGCTGGGCACCGGGGAGCTGTTTTTT.

The chain recombines TRBV11-2 with TRBJ1-2; D is unclear. Germline V gene sequence: CDR1 SGHAT, CDR2 FQNNGV. Trimming cost V 5 bases and J 1 base, with 11 bases left between them. The CDR3 consists of 14 residues. The CDR3 sequence is CASSPQPDNYGYTF. CDR3 DNA: TGTGCCAGCAGCCCCCAACCCGATAACTATGGCTACACCTTC.

The chain joins TRBV9 to TRBJ2-7; D may be TRBD2 (6 bases). The germline CDR1 and CDR2 sequences are SGDLS and YYNGEE. There are 15 residues in the CDR3. V was clipped by 4 bases and J by 2 bases, with 16 bases between them. The CDR3 region has the DNA TGTGCCAGCAGCCCCGAGGGAAGGACTACCTACGAGCAGTACTTC. It is translated as CASSPEGRTTYEQYF.